The 30 T cell receptor beta chains below all came from one sample that was sequenced in a study of T cell therapy after organ transplantation. Time point given: 20-29 weeks after completion of therapy. Produced via immunoSEQ multiplex PCR; TCRdb's table is partial and in-frame only. This sample carries around 20,000 clones, roughly 84% of them seen once, and the ten largest clones take 36%. The antigens of these receptors remain unknown. Sequenced here: CD8+ T cells from blood, sampled after autologous CMV-specific T cell therapy. The receptors here all came from a human patient who had received a solid organ transplant and had CMV disease. A subset of T cells may come from the graft donor.

The chain is built from TRBV7-9 and TRBJ2-2; D is unclear. With 6 bases removed from V and 1 base from J, the gap between germline ends came to 21 bases. The length of the CDR3 is 18 residues. Per the germline V gene, CDR1 is SEHNR and CDR2 is FQNEAQ (reference sequence). The CDR3 DNA sequence: TGTGCCAGCAGGCTGAACGAGCGTCGATGGGGGAACACCGGGGAGCTGTTTTTT. Residues: CASRLNERRWGNTGELFF. Using reference TRBV7-9 and TRBJ2-2 for the parts outside the CDR3, the full variable domain is DTGVSQNPRHKITKRGQNVTFRCDPISEHNRLYWYRQTLGQGPEFLTYFQNEAQLEKSRLLSDRFSAERPKGSFSTLEIQRTEQGDSAMYLCASRLNERRWGNTGELFFGEGSRLTVL.

The V call is TRBV6-6, the J call TRBJ1-1; D remains unclear. V was clipped by 4 bases and J by 5 bases, with 5 bases between them. CDR3 size: 11 residues. Per the germline V gene, CDR1 is MNHNY and CDR2 is SVGAGI (reference sequence). CDR3 bases: TGTGCCAGCAGTTCGGTGACTGAAGCTTTCTTT. This translates into CASSSVTEAFF.

The genes are TRBV28 and TRBJ2-5; either TRBD1 or TRBD2 may fit D (5 bases each). TRBJ2-7 matches the DNA end more closely, so the J call is doubtful. CDR1 is MDHEN and CDR2 is SYDVKM in the germline V gene. This CDR3 is 13 amino acids long. This CDR3 reads CASRLGTSYEQYF. The DNA for the CDR3 is TGTGCCAGCAGACTCGGGACCTCCTACGAGCAGTACTTC.

V and J are TRBV13 and TRBJ2-7; no firm D call. The V gene's germline CDR1 is PRHDT and CDR2 FYEKMQ (reference sequence). The CDR3 contains 11 residues. The germline V and J ends were trimmed by 6 bases and 7 bases, with 10 bases remaining between them. CDR3 residues: CASRSTGEQYF. CDR3 DNA sequence: TGTGCCAGCAGGTCCACCGGTGAGCAGTACTTC.

This sequence joins TRBV7-9 and TRBJ2-2; the match to TRBD1 covers 9 bases. The trim removed 4 bases at V and 3 bases at J, leaving 9 bases unmatched. This CDR3 spans 17 amino acids. CDR1 is SEHNR, CDR2 FQNEAQ, per germline (reference sequence). CDR3 DNA: TGTGCCAGCAGCTCGCCCCGGGACAGGGTGTACACCGGGGAGCTGTTTTTT. Translation: CASSSPRDRVYTGELFF. Based on the CDR3 plus reference TRBV7-9 and TRBJ2-2, the full variable domain is DTGVSQNPRHKITKRGQNVTFRCDPISEHNRLYWYRQTLGQGPEFLTYFQNEAQLEKSRLLSDRFSAERPKGSFSTLEIQRTEQGDSAMYLCASSSPRDRVYTGELFFGEGSRLTVL.

The rearrangement links TRBV7-9 to TRBJ1-2; the D gene is possibly TRBD1 (5 bases). Looked up from germline, CDR1 is SEHNR and CDR2 is FQNEAQ (reference sequence). The CDR3 loop spans 14 amino acids. Deletions cut 6 bases from V and 4 bases from J, with 15 bases between. This chain's CDR3 is CASREGAGTYGYTF. The CDR3 DNA is TGTGCCAGCAGGGAAGGGGCGGGGACCTATGGCTACACCTTC.

V usage is TRBV4-3 and J usage is TRBJ2-7; no clear D. V dropped 0 bases and J dropped 2 bases, with 8 bases sitting between them. Germline V gives CDR1 LGHNA, CDR2 YSLEER. There are 14 residues in the CDR3. CDR3 nucleotide sequence: TGCGCCAGCAGCCAAGAAGCAGACACCTACGAGCAGTACTTC. Translating it yields CASSQEADTYEQYF.

The genes are TRBV28 and TRBJ2-5; TRBD2 aligns across 8 bases. The V segment lost 5 bases and the J segment 2 bases; nucleotides outside the gene matches: 7. Looked up from germline, CDR1 is MDHEN and CDR2 is SYDVKM. This CDR3 comprises 15 residues. CDR3 amino acids: CASSPAGASQETQYF. The CDR3 DNA is TGTGCCAGCAGTCCAGCGGGGGCGTCACAAGAGACCCAGTACTTC.

V and J are TRBV6-1 and TRBJ1-3; D ambiguous. Trimming took 5 bases from V and 9 from J, leaving 14 bases between them. The CDR3 has 13 amino acids. CDR1 is MNHNS and CDR2 is SASEGT in the germline V gene. CDR3 residues: CASSLEVRGTIYF. The CDR3, as DNA: TGTGCCAGCAGTCTAGAGGTTCGAGGCACCATATATTTT.

V gene TRBV2 combines with J gene TRBJ2-1; no clear D gene. The germline V and J ends were trimmed by 3 bases and 7 bases, with 10 bases remaining between them. This CDR3 has 13 residues. Per germline, CDR1 SNHLY and CDR2 FYNNEI. DNA for the CDR3: TGTGCCAGCAGTGACGTTCTGATTAATGAGCAGTTCTTC. Translation gives CASSDVLINEQFF.

The chain joins TRBV9 to TRBJ2-2; D ambiguous. CDR1 and CDR2 (germline): SGDLS, YYNGEE. This CDR3 comprises 13 residues. V lost 3 bases and J lost 5, with 8 bases in between. The CDR3 coding sequence is TGTGCCAGCAGCGCCGAATCGACCGGGGAGCTGTTTTTT. Translation gives CASSAESTGELFF.

This sequence joins TRBV19 and TRBJ1-1; D possibly corresponds to TRBD1 (6 bases). The CDR3 sequence is 14 residues long. Germline CDR1 is LNHDA and CDR2 is SQIVND (reference sequence). V lost 7 bases, J lost 0 bases, and 12 bases lay in between. CDR3 sequence reads: CASTRDIMNTEAFF. The CDR3 coding sequence is TGTGCCAGTACCCGGGACATCATGAACACTGAAGCTTTCTTT.

The chain couples TRBV28 to TRBJ1-5; D is unclear. The CDR3 contains 11 residues. Germline CDR1 MDHEN, CDR2 SYDVKM. The germline V and J ends were trimmed by 6 bases and 7 bases, with 7 bases remaining between them. The CDR3 bases are TGTGCCAGCAGGGGTGGGCAGCCCCAGCATTTT. This encodes CASRGGQPQHF. Full variable domain (rest looked up from reference TRBV28 and TRBJ1-5): DVKVTQSSRYLVKRTGEKVFLECVQDMDHENMFWYRQDPGLGLRLIYFSYDVKMKEKGDIPEGYSVSREKKERFSLILESASTNQTSMYLCASRGGQPQHFGDGTRLSIL.

The CDR3 is CAISEGSSGNTIYF. CDR3 nucleotide sequence: TGTGCCATCAGTGAAGGCTCCTCTGGAAACACCATATATTTT. The chain couples TRBV10-3 to TRBJ1-3; the D is unclear. This CDR3 region has 14 residues. The germline V gene has CDR1 ENHRY and CDR2 SYGVKD. The V and J ends lost 3 bases and 0 bases respectively, with 6 bases between them.

V gene TRBV9 combines with J gene TRBJ2-7; 16 bases match TRBD2. The CDR3 runs to 17 residues. Germline CDR1 and CDR2: SGDLS and YYNGEE. The trim removed 3 bases at V and 3 bases at J, leaving 6 bases unmatched. The CDR3 loop is CASSDGTSGRDGYEQYF. CDR3 bases: TGTGCCAGCAGCGATGGGACTAGCGGGAGGGATGGCTACGAGCAGTACTTC.

The chain carries TRBV10-3 and TRBJ2-7, with D perhaps matching TRBD2 (5 bases). Germline V lookup: CDR1 ENHRY, CDR2 SYGVKD. The V end lost 2 bases, the J end lost 5 bases, and 10 bases lay between the germline ends. The CDR3 has 13 residues. The CDR3 reads CAISERAGDEQYF. The DNA of the CDR3 is TGTGCCATCAGTGAGAGGGCGGGCGACGAGCAGTACTTC.

This CDR3 is CASSSGGNLYEQYF. The CDR3 nucleotides read TGTGCCAGCAGCTCGGGTGGGAATTTATACGAGCAGTACTTC. The gene calls are TRBV7-9 and TRBJ2-7, with D uncertain. Per the germline V gene, CDR1 is SEHNR and CDR2 is FQNEAQ (reference sequence). This CDR3 spans 14 amino acids. Trimming cost V 4 bases and J 4 bases, with 14 bases left between them. Supplemented by reference TRBV7-9 and TRBJ2-7, the full variable domain reads DTGVSQNPRHKITKRGQNVTFRCDPISEHNRLYWYRQTLGQGPEFLTYFQNEAQLEKSRLLSDRFSAERPKGSFSTLEIQRTEQGDSAMYLCASSSGGNLYEQYFGPGTRLTVT.

The chain uses TRBV7-2 and TRBJ2-5, with D perhaps being TRBD1 or TRBD2 (6 bases each). CDR3 length: 13 amino acids. The V end lost 6 bases, the J end lost 5 bases, and 13 bases lay between the germline ends. Germline V lookup: CDR1 SGHTA, CDR2 FQGNSA. This CDR3 is CASSWGAGETQYF. The CDR3 coding sequence is TGTGCCAGCAGTTGGGGGGCGGGCGAGACCCAGTACTTC. The whole variable domain, filled in from reference TRBV7-2 and TRBJ2-5, reads GAGVSQSPSNKVTEKGKDVELRCDPISGHTALYWYRQSLGQGLEFLIYFQGNSAPDKSGLPSDRFSAERTGGSVSTLTIQRTQQEDSAVYLCASSWGAGETQYFGPGTRLLVL.

This clone appeared a single time. The rearrangement links TRBV6-5 to TRBJ2-2, with a weak D call TRBD1 (6 bases). Germline V gene sequence: CDR1 MNHEY, CDR2 SVGAGI. V dropped 6 bases and J dropped 5 bases, with 13 bases sitting between them. This CDR3 is 14 amino acids long. DNA of the CDR3: TGTGCCAGCAGCTCGCTACAGGGAACCGGGGAGCTGTTTTTT. It translates to CASSSLQGTGELFF.

This clone appeared a single time. The rearrangement joins TRBV6-5 to TRBJ1-2, with D possibly being TRBD1 (5 bases). With 2 bases removed from V and 2 bases from J, the gap between germline ends came to 9 bases. The CDR3 has 14 residues. The germline CDR1 and CDR2 sequences are MNHEY and SVGAGI. The CDR3 reads CASSYGAANYGYTF. The DNA of the CDR3 is TGTGCCAGCAGTTACGGGGCGGCAAACTATGGCTACACCTTC.

V usage is TRBV28 and J usage is TRBJ1-5; D perhaps matches TRBD1 (5 bases). Germline V gives CDR1 MDHEN, CDR2 SYDVKM. The CDR3 is 13 residues long. Trimming removed 5 bases from V and 4 bases from J, with 9 bases in between. The DNA of the CDR3 is TGTGCCAGCAGTCGGGGACCGAATCAGCCCCAGCATTTT. Its protein is CASSRGPNQPQHF.

CDR3 residues: CASSSGDSRPPGELFF. As DNA, the CDR3 is TGTGCCAGCAGCTCCGGGGACAGCCGGCCTCCCGGGGAGCTGTTTTTT. The J gene is TRBJ2-2, the V gene TRBV7-9, with TRBD1 matching over 7 bases. J was trimmed by 6 bases and V by 4 bases; bases with no gene match: 11. The germline gives CDR1 SEHNR, CDR2 FQNEAQ (reference sequence). The CDR3 is 16 residues long. Based on the CDR3 plus reference TRBV7-9 and TRBJ2-2, the full variable domain is DTGVSQNPRHKITKRGQNVTFRCDPISEHNRLYWYRQTLGQGPEFLTYFQNEAQLEKSRLLSDRFSAERPKGSFSTLEIQRTEQGDSAMYLCASSSGDSRPPGELFFGEGSRLTVL.

The chain recombines TRBV4-1 with TRBJ2-1, with 9 bases aligning to TRBD2. The CDR3 contains 17 residues. Looked up from germline, CDR1 is MGHRA and CDR2 is YSYEKL. V lost 1 base to trimming and J lost 3 bases; unmatched junction nucleotides: 7. Written as DNA, the CDR3 is TGCGCCAGCAGCCAAGTCCGAACTAGCGGGTACTACAATGAGCAGTTCTTC. Translated, it gives CASSQVRTSGYYNEQFF.

J is TRBJ2-7 and V is TRBV28; weak D call: TRBD2 (6 bases). The germline CDR1 and CDR2 sequences are MDHEN and SYDVKM. This CDR3 has 15 residues. V was cut by 5 bases and J by 0 bases, with 14 bases left in between. The CDR3 DNA reads as TGTGCCAGCAGTCCCCCCCGGGACTTCTCCTACGAGCAGTACTTC. This encodes CASSPPRDFSYEQYF.

This chain joins TRBV4-1 and TRBJ2-7; the D gene is possibly TRBD2 (6 bases). Between the trimmed V and J ends, which lost 4 bases and 2 bases, there was a span of 15 bases. Germline CDR1 and CDR2: MGHRA and YSYEKL. This CDR3 spans 15 amino acids. The CDR3: CASSPGTPGAYEQYF. CDR3 sequence (DNA): TGCGCCAGCAGCCCTGGGACTCCTGGGGCCTACGAGCAGTACTTC.

Details on this clone: Different DNA sequences within this sample yield the same CDR3. V and J are TRBV6-5 and TRBJ2-7; 7 nucleotides line up with TRBD1. V dropped 6 bases and J dropped 4; count of bases not matched to a gene: 9. CDR1 is MNHEY, CDR2 SVGAGI, per germline. The length of the CDR3 is 14 residues. The CDR3 sequence: CASSPGQFHYEQYF. CDR3 sequence (DNA): TGTGCCAGCAGCCCGGGACAGTTTCATTACGAGCAGTACTTC.

The rearrangement uses TRBV2 and TRBJ1-2; 10 nucleotides match TRBD1. Per germline, CDR1 SNHLY and CDR2 FYNNEI. V lost 4 bases to trimming and J lost 8 bases; unmatched junction nucleotides: 7. This CDR3 has 14 amino acids. The CDR3: CASSVGTGVRGYTF. The CDR3 nucleotides are TGTGCCAGCAGTGTTGGGACAGGGGTTCGAGGCTACACCTTC.

The chain employs TRBV5-6 and TRBJ2-7, with D unclear. Germline V gene lookup returns CDR1 SGHDT and CDR2 YYEEEE. This CDR3 comprises 13 residues. Deletions cut 4 bases from V and 3 bases from J, with 11 bases between. This CDR3 reads CASSKRHLYEQYF. The CDR3 coding sequence is TGTGCCAGCAGCAAAAGACATCTCTACGAGCAGTACTTC.

The chain combines TRBV27 with TRBJ2-7; the D gene is possibly TRBD1 (6 bases). Germline loops: CDR1 MNHEY, CDR2 SMNVEV (reference sequence). The ends were cut back, 6 bases at V and 3 bases at J, with 18 bases in the middle. The CDR3 runs to 15 residues. The CDR3 here is CASSIKGSQGYEQYF. The CDR3 bases are TGTGCCAGCAGCATTAAGGGCTCACAGGGCTACGAGCAGTACTTC.

By its share, this clone is medium-sized. Other nucleotide sequences from this sample produce the same CDR3. J is TRBJ1-2 and V is TRBV13; D is ambiguous. The CDR3 has 11 residues. Per germline, CDR1 PRHDT and CDR2 FYEKMQ (reference sequence). Trimming pared 8 bases from V and 8 bases from J, leaving 12 bases between. CDR3 protein: CASRFLGGYTF. The CDR3 nucleotides read TGTGCCAGCCGTTTCCTAGGGGGCTACACCTTC.